These T cell receptor beta chains were read from a single sample in a study of T cell responses to AZD1222 COVID-19 vaccine. The method was immunoSEQ multiplex PCR; TCRdb's version includes in-frame clones alone and lacks a portion of them. The sample gives 120,000 to 150,000 clones, around 84% of which show up once; approximately 5% is in the top ten. This specimen was peripheral blood, taken 28 days after the second AZD1222 dose. The receptors here all came from an adult who received the AZD1222 COVID-19 vaccine. Each CDR3 is given with its conserved first and last residue. Fields, in order: CDR3 DNA, CDR3 protein, clone size, V gene, J gene, D gene. D genes are given only for firm matches. The size entry is marked missing in some rows and otherwise reads once, few, many or a size class.

DNA: TGCGCCAGCAGTCATACAGGGGGAAACACTGAAGCTTTCTTT; CDR3: CASSHTGGNTEAFF; size: few; V: TRBV5-1; J: TRBJ1-1; D: TRBD1
DNA: TGCAGCGTGGGGGGGGACACTGAAGCTTTCTTT; CDR3: CSVGGDTEAFF; size: -; V: TRBV29-1; J: TRBJ1-1; D: -
DNA: TGTGCCAGCAGCTTAGTTACTGGTTACGGAGCAACTAATGAAAAACTGTTTTTT; CDR3: CASSLVTGYGATNEKLFF; size: -; V: TRBV11-2; J: TRBJ1-4; D: -
DNA: TGTGCCAGCAGCAGCACAGGGGGCGCTGAGACCCAGTACTTC; CDR3: CASSSTGGAETQYF; size: -; V: TRBV5-5; J: TRBJ2-5; D: TRBD1
DNA: TGTGCCAGCAGACTACAGGGGAGCGGCTACACCTTC; CDR3: CASRLQGSGYTF; size: -; V: TRBV6-1; J: TRBJ1-2; D: TRBD1
DNA: TGTGCCAGCAGCCGGGGGGGAGGTTGGCCCCAGCATTTT; CDR3: CASSRGGGWPQHF; size: -; V: TRBV7-9; J: TRBJ1-5; D: -
DNA: TGTGCCAGCACCGACCAGATTACCTACGAGCAGTACTTC; CDR3: CASTDQITYEQYF; size: -; V: TRBV25-1; J: TRBJ2-7; D: -
DNA: TGTGCCTGCCGTTCTCGGAAGGGTAGCGGGTCCTACGAGCAGTACTTC; CDR3: CACRSRKGSGSYEQYF; size: -; V: TRBV30; J: TRBJ2-7; D: TRBD2
DNA: TGTGCCTGGAGGGGCGGGTACTCCTACAATGAGCAGTTCTTC; CDR3: CAWRGGYSYNEQFF; size: -; V: TRBV30; J: TRBJ2-1; D: -
DNA: TGTGCCAGCAGCCAAATCCGGCGATCGAACTATGGCTACACCTTC; CDR3: CASSQIRRSNYGYTF; size: -; V: TRBV11-2; J: TRBJ1-2; D: -
DNA: TGTGCCAGCAGCTCCCAGGCCGATCAGCCCCAGCATTTT; CDR3: CASSSQADQPQHF; size: -; V: TRBV5-6; J: TRBJ1-5; D: -
DNA: TGTGCCAGCAGTTACCCTGGCCATGAGCAGTTCTTC; CDR3: CASSYPGHEQFF; size: -; V: TRBV27; J: TRBJ2-1; D: -
DNA: TGTGCCAGCAGTAACACAGGGGGAAGTAATGAAAAACTGTTTTTT; CDR3: CASSNTGGSNEKLFF; size: few; V: TRBV6-5; J: TRBJ1-4; D: TRBD1
DNA: TGTGCCAGCAGCTTAAATAGGGGGCCCAGCGAGCAGTACTTC; CDR3: CASSLNRGPSEQYF; size: -; V: TRBV11-2; J: TRBJ2-7; D: TRBD1
DNA: TGTGCCAGCAGGAGGACTAGCGGGGTAGGAGATACGCAGTATTTT; CDR3: CASRRTSGVGDTQYF; size: -; V: TRBV11-2; J: TRBJ2-3; D: TRBD2
DNA: TGTGCCTGGAGTCTACAGGGAAACACTGAAGCTTTCTTT; CDR3: CAWSLQGNTEAFF; size: -; V: TRBV30; J: TRBJ1-1; D: -
DNA: TGTGCCAGCAGCTGGGGACAGGAAGATGACACTGAAGCTTTCTTT; CDR3: CASSWGQEDDTEAFF; size: -; V: TRBV28; J: TRBJ1-1; D: TRBD1
DNA: TGTGCCAGCAGTTTTACGCCCCGGGACAGGACCAATGAAAAACTGTTTTTT; CDR3: CASSFTPRDRTNEKLFF; size: few; V: TRBV6-7; J: TRBJ1-4; D: TRBD1
DNA: TGTGCCAGCCGAAAGACGGGGGACACTGAAGCTTTCTTT; CDR3: CASRKTGDTEAFF; size: -; V: TRBV6-5; J: TRBJ1-1; D: -
DNA: TGTGCCAGTAGTTCCACCGGGACTGCCCTATTCGGGCAGTACTTC; CDR3: CASSSTGTALFGQYF; size: -; V: TRBV19; J: TRBJ2-7; D: -
DNA: TGTGCCAGAAGCATCCTTTACAGGGATAGCAATCAGCCCCAGCATTTT; CDR3: CARSILYRDSNQPQHF; size: -; V: TRBV5-3; J: TRBJ1-5; D: -
DNA: TGTGCCAGCAGTGCGGGCATACCTCTCACAGATACGCAGTATTTT; CDR3: CASSAGIPLTDTQYF; size: -; V: TRBV7-2; J: TRBJ2-3; D: -
DNA: TGTGCCAGCAGCTCCCCAGGGAGGGCGGGACACCATGAGCAGTTCTTC; CDR3: CASSSPGRAGHHEQFF; size: -; V: TRBV7-9; J: TRBJ2-1; D: -
DNA: TGTGCCAGCAGCCAAAGGAATGAGCAGTTCTTC; CDR3: CASSQRNEQFF; size: -; V: TRBV14; J: TRBJ2-1; D: -
DNA: TGTGCCAGCAGTATTACCGGGAGCCATGGCGAGCAGTACTTC; CDR3: CASSITGSHGEQYF; size: -; V: TRBV27; J: TRBJ2-7; D: -
DNA: TGTGCCAGCAGCGCCTTCGGGACAGGGGGCATCAACGAGCAGTACTTC; CDR3: CASSAFGTGGINEQYF; size: -; V: TRBV7-6; J: TRBJ2-7; D: TRBD1
DNA: TGCGCCAGCTCTAGGGAAAGGAGCACTGAAGCTTTCTTT; CDR3: CASSRERSTEAFF; size: -; V: TRBV10-1; J: TRBJ1-1; D: -
DNA: TGTGCCAGCACTACCTGGCAGACCGATTCACCCCTCCACTTT; CDR3: CASTTWQTDSPLHF; size: -; V: TRBV5-4; J: TRBJ1-6; D: -
DNA: TGTGCCAGCAGTTTCGCGGGCCCAGCAGGGTTCACTGAAGCTTTCTTT; CDR3: CASSFAGPAGFTEAFF; size: -; V: TRBV27; J: TRBJ1-1; D: -
DNA: TGCAGTGCGAACGGGCAGTTTAAAGCTTTCTTT; CDR3: CSANGQFKAFF; size: -; V: TRBV20-1; J: TRBJ1-1; D: -
DNA: TGCGCCAGCAGCTTCGACCGTGATGAAGCTTTCTTT; CDR3: CASSFDRDEAFF; size: -; V: TRBV5-1; J: TRBJ1-1; D: -
DNA: TGTGCCAGCAGCCAAGGGACAGTGAACACCGGGGAGCTGTTTTTT; CDR3: CASSQGTVNTGELFF; size: -; V: TRBV4-2; J: TRBJ2-2; D: -
DNA: TGTGCCTGGGCCCTTCAGGCGGACTCACCCCTCCACTTT; CDR3: CAWALQADSPLHF; size: -; V: TRBV30; J: TRBJ1-6; D: -
DNA: TGCGCCAGCAGCTTGGGGCAGGCCGGTAATTCACCCCTCCACTTT; CDR3: CASSLGQAGNSPLHF; size: -; V: TRBV5-1; J: TRBJ1-6; D: -
DNA: TGTGCCAGCAGCCAGGCGGGGCGGGAGACCCAGTACTTC; CDR3: CASSQAGRETQYF; size: once; V: TRBV3-1/TRBV3-2; J: TRBJ2-5; D: -
DNA: TGCGCCAGCAGCCCCCGAGAGGGTTTTATCGGGGAGCTGTTTTTT; CDR3: CASSPREGFIGELFF; size: once; V: TRBV4-1; J: TRBJ2-2; D: -
DNA: TGCGCCAGCAGTGTGGCTAGCGGGGGGGCCGTAAGGAATGAGCAGTTCTTC; CDR3: CASSVASGGAVRNEQFF; size: -; V: TRBV10-2; J: TRBJ2-1; D: TRBD2
DNA: TGCGCCAGCAGCCAAGGGGGACAGGTATATGGCTACACCTTC; CDR3: CASSQGGQVYGYTF; size: -; V: TRBV4-1; J: TRBJ1-2; D: TRBD1
DNA: TGTGCCAGCTCACCCCAGGGGGGGAGTCAGCCCCAGCATTTT; CDR3: CASSPQGGSQPQHF; size: -; V: TRBV18; J: TRBJ1-5; D: TRBD1
DNA: TGCGCCAGCAGCCAAGTCGTGCTAAGACAGGGCGGCGGCACAGATACGCAGTATTTT; CDR3: CASSQVVLRQGGGTDTQYF; size: -; V: TRBV4-1; J: TRBJ2-3; D: TRBD1